This passage covers 27 T cell receptor beta chains from one sample sequenced in a study of human T cells and chemical hapten exposure. Time point reported: patch test 3, about 24 weeks after DPC sensitization. Treatment meaning: therapeutic diphenylcyclopropenone sensitization with weekly scalp DPC. TCRdb re-called the RACE reads through MiXCR, storing one row per CDR3 protein. The data hold more than 95,000 distinct CDR3 sequences, with around 35% observed a single time. Sequencing was performed on whole blood, taken in connection with sensitization to the hapten diphenylcyclopropenone (DPC). These TCRs come from a middle-aged man with alopecia areata. Some clones in this sample may be carry-over from other donors' samples.

The chain couples TRBV2 to TRBJ2-5; no firm D call. The CDR3 runs 14 residues. Between the trimmed V and J ends, which lost 0 bases and 5 bases, there was a span of 10 bases. Germline CDR1 reads SNHLY; CDR2 reads FYNNEI. The CDR3 loop reads CASSEALEGETQYF. CDR3 sequence (DNA): TGTGCCAGCAGTGAAGCGCTGGAAGGGGAGACCCAGTACTTC.

The chain couples TRBV4-2 to TRBJ2-5; a possible D gene is TRBD2 (5 bases). The V gene's germline CDR1 is LGHNA and CDR2 YNFKEQ. The V gene lost 2 bases and the J gene lost 0 bases, with 10 bases spanning the gap. The CDR3 loop spans 15 amino acids. The CDR3 DNA reads as TGTGCCAGCAGCCAATCTGGGGAGTACCAAGAGACCCAGTACTTC. Translation: CASSQSGEYQETQYF.

The CDR3 coding sequence is TGTGCCAGCAGTTTAGAACCGGGAGCTGATGATACGCAGTATTTT. Residues: CASSLEPGADDTQYF. The genes are TRBV12-3 or TRBV12-4 and TRBJ2-3, with a weak D call TRBD2 (6 bases). V lost 1 base and J 6 bases, leaving 14 bases between the germline ends. CDR3 length equals 15 residues.

This clonotype appeared a few times. J is TRBJ2-6 and V is TRBV7-6; D gene ambiguous. The CDR3 extends over 16 amino acids. In germline, CDR1 is SGHVS, CDR2 FNYEAQ. Trimming shortened V by 4 bases and J by 1 base, and 11 bases separated the two germline ends. The CDR3 DNA sequence: TGTGCCAGCAGCTCAGGATCCAAGTCTGGGGCCAACGTCCTGACTTTC. It translates to CASSSGSKSGANVLTF. The full variable domain, rest sourced from reference TRBV7-6 and TRBJ2-6, is GAGVSQSPRYKVTKRGQDVALRCDPISGHVSLYWYRQALGQGPEFLTYFNYEAQQDKSGLPNDRFSAERPEGSISTLTIQRTEQRDSAMYRCASSSGSKSGANVLTFGAGSRLTVL.

This clonotype was seen a few times. The rearrangement joins TRBV7-9 to TRBJ2-5, with D tentatively TRBD1 (5 bases). The CDR3 runs 16 residues. V shed 4 bases and J shed 0 bases, with 15 bases lying between them. Looked up from germline, CDR1 is SEHNR and CDR2 is FQNEAQ (reference sequence). The CDR3 loop is CASSWTTDPYQETQYF. The CDR3 DNA sequence: TGTGCCAGCAGCTGGACGACAGACCCGTACCAAGAGACCCAGTACTTC.

This chain uses TRBV29-1 with TRBJ1-1, with D uncertain. The germline CDR1 and CDR2 sequences are SQVTM and ANQGSEA. The CDR3 is 10 amino acids. V was shortened by 6 bases and J by 3 bases, with 5 bases between the two germline ends. The CDR3 region is CSVSDTEAFF. The CDR3 DNA reads as TGCAGCGTCTCAGACACTGAAGCTTTCTTT.

The sample holds a few counts of this clonotype. The chain links TRBV10-3 to TRBJ2-1; tentative D call: TRBD1 (6 bases). Trimming removed 6 bases from V and 6 bases from J, with 9 bases in between. Per the germline V gene, CDR1 is ENHRY and CDR2 is SYGVKD. The CDR3 consists of 12 residues. DNA for the CDR3: TGTGCCATCAGCCCACAGGGCAATGAGCAGTTCTTC. Its protein product is CAISPQGNEQFF.

This sequence joins TRBV12-3 or TRBV12-4 and TRBJ2-7, with D possibly TRBD2 on 6 matching bases. The CDR3 has 14 residues. V was cut by 2 bases and J by 5 bases, with 13 bases left in between. In DNA, the CDR3 is TGTGCCAGCAGTTTATTCGGAGGGGAGAACGAGCAGTACTTC. Protein product: CASSLFGGENEQYF.

The CDR3 DNA reads as TGCGCCAGCAGCCTGACAGGGGAAGAGACCCAGTACTTC. Its translation: CASSLTGEETQYF. The chain joins TRBV5-1 to TRBJ2-5; 8 bases fit TRBD1. Germline values: CDR1 SGHRS, CDR2 YFSETQ. The CDR3 has 13 amino acids. The ends lost 4 bases at V and 3 bases at J; junction bases unmatched: 2.

The chain uses TRBV28 and TRBJ2-7; a possible D gene is TRBD2 (5 bases). There are 12 residues in the CDR3. Germline lookup yields CDR1 MDHEN and CDR2 SYDVKM. Trimming stripped 8 bases from V and 2 bases from J, with 10 bases between. CDR3 in DNA: TGTGCCAGCGAGGGTTCCACCTACGAGCAGTACTTC. Amino acids: CASEGSTYEQYF.

This clonotype was found once. The chain has TRBV20-1 and TRBJ1-1; a possible D gene is TRBD1 (6 bases). V was clipped by 0 bases and J by 4 bases, with 15 bases between them. The CDR3 sequence is 15 residues long. The germline CDR1 and CDR2 sequences are DFQATT and SNEGSKA (reference sequence). The CDR3: CSARDIQGGTTEAFF. CDR3 nucleotides: TGCAGTGCTAGAGATATACAGGGAGGAACCACTGAAGCTTTCTTT.

The V and J genes are TRBV13 and TRBJ2-3; TRBD2 is a possible D gene (6 bases). Trimming stripped 3 bases from V and 6 bases from J, with 22 bases between. The germline CDR1 and CDR2 sequences are PRHDT and FYEKMQ (reference sequence). The CDR3 totals 17 residues. The CDR3 coding sequence is TGTGCCAGCAGCTTTAGGTTCGCTTTGGAGGGACGGGATACGCAGTATTTT. This gives the protein CASSFRFALEGRDTQYF. The complete variable domain, with remaining parts taken from reference TRBV13 and TRBJ2-3, reads AAGVIQSPRHLIKEKRETATLKCYPIPRHDTVYWYQQGPGQDPQFLISFYEKMQSDKGSIPDRFSAQQFSDYHSELNMSSLELGDSALYFCASSFRFALEGRDTQYFGPGTRLTVL.

The rearrangement uses TRBV6-6 and TRBJ2-5, with 7 bases aligning to TRBD1. The V gene's germline CDR1 is MNHNY and CDR2 SVGAGI (reference sequence). J gave up 4 bases and V 2 bases, and 1 base lay outside the gene matches. This CDR3 region has 13 residues. CDR3 sequence: CASSYTGVETQYF. The DNA of the CDR3 is TGTGCCAGCAGTTACACAGGGGTAGAGACCCAGTACTTC.

This clonotype was counted a single time. The chain's CDR3 is CASSLALGVPYNEQFF. Written as DNA, the CDR3 is TGTGCCAGCAGTTTGGCGCTCGGGGTTCCCTACAATGAGCAGTTCTTC. The gene calls are TRBV11-2 and TRBJ2-1; D may be TRBD2 (5 bases). Looked up from germline, CDR1 is SGHAT and CDR2 is FQNNGV. This CDR3 spans 16 amino acids. V lost 6 bases to trimming and J lost 2 bases, with 17 bases between them.

The chain employs TRBV14 and TRBJ2-1; 9 bases fit TRBD2. The CDR3 length is 14 residues. Germline lookup yields CDR1 SGHDN and CDR2 FVKESK. The V gene end was trimmed by 2 bases and the J gene end by 10 bases; junction bases not matched to a gene: 6. The CDR3 DNA reads TGTGCCAGCAGCCAAAGCGGGAGGAGTCGGGAGCAGTTCTTC. Amino acid sequence: CASSQSGRSREQFF.

This clonotype appeared a few times. The rearrangement links TRBV7-9 to TRBJ2-1, with a possible D match to TRBD2 (6 bases). The CDR3 is 14 amino acids. V gave up 1 base and J gave up 7 bases, with 11 bases separating them. Germline CDR1 is SEHNR and CDR2 is FQNEAQ (reference sequence). CDR3 sequence: CASSLGGDGNEQFF. The DNA for the CDR3 is TGTGCCAGCAGCTTAGGCGGGGATGGTAATGAGCAGTTCTTC.

This clonotype was seen only once. The chain links TRBV7-2 to TRBJ2-4; 11 nucleotides align to TRBD2. From germline, CDR1 is SGHTA and CDR2 FQGNSA. Unmatched junction bases numbered 9, after V lost 2 bases and J lost 0 bases. This CDR3 is 19 amino acids long. CDR3 in amino acids: CASSLTPGLAVSAKNIQYF. The CDR3, as DNA: TGTGCCAGCAGCTTAACTCCGGGACTAGCGGTTTCAGCCAAAAACATTCAGTACTTC.

This clonotype has a handful of counts. Here the CDR3 reads CAISPDSHEQYF. Written as DNA, the CDR3 is TGTGCCATCAGCCCGGACAGCCACGAGCAGTACTTC. The chain carries TRBV10-3 and TRBJ2-7; maybe TRBD1 (6 bases). Germline lookup yields CDR1 ENHRY and CDR2 SYGVKD. This CDR3 comprises 12 residues. Between the trimmed V and J ends, which lost 6 bases and 5 bases, there was a span of 11 bases.

This clonotype was counted between two and nine times. The J gene is TRBJ1-5, the V gene TRBV10-3; D unclear. The V end lost 6 bases, the J end lost 6 bases, and 12 bases lay between the germline ends. Per the germline V gene, CDR1 is ENHRY and CDR2 is SYGVKD. The CDR3 has 13 amino acids. For the CDR3, the DNA is TGTGCCATCAGGGCCGGTTCGGGTCAGCCCCAGCATTTT. Protein sequence: CAIRAGSGQPQHF.

The chain links TRBV27 to TRBJ2-3; D might be TRBD1 or TRBD2, each matching 5 bases. The V and J ends lost 2 bases and 1 base respectively, with 16 bases between them. CDR1 MNHEY and CDR2 SMNVEV come from the germline V gene (reference sequence). This CDR3 has 17 residues. As DNA, the CDR3 is TGTGCCAGCAGTTTAAGGGTCGGGGACGGACGCACAGATACGCAGTATTTT. Amino acids: CASSLRVGDGRTDTQYF.

This clonotype has more than one count but fewer than ten. The J gene is TRBJ2-5, the V gene TRBV5-1; D may match TRBD1 or TRBD2 (5 bases each). This CDR3 is 14 amino acids long. Germline-derived CDR1 and CDR2 are SGHRS and YFSETQ. V lost 4 bases and J lost 3, with 13 bases in between. CDR3 residues: CASSRKGREETQYF. The CDR3 nucleotides read TGCGCCAGCAGCCGAAAGGGACGCGAAGAGACCCAGTACTTC. The variable domain in full, with the rest retrieved from reference TRBV5-1 and TRBJ2-5, is KAGVTQTPRYLIKTRGQQVTLSCSPISGHRSVSWYQQTPGQGLQFLFEYFSETQRNKGNFPGRFSGRQFSNSRSEMNVSTLELGDSALYLCASSRKGREETQYFGPGTRLLVL.

This clonotype appeared a few times. The V call is TRBV29-1, the J call TRBJ2-3; 9 bases line up with TRBD2. After removal of 0 bases from V and 0 bases from J, the junction contained 4 bases not matched to a gene. Germline CDR1 and CDR2: SQVTM and ANQGSEA. This CDR3 region has 16 residues. The DNA for the CDR3 is TGCAGCGTTGAAGATAGACTAGCGGAAAGCACAGATACGCAGTATTTT. Translated: CSVEDRLAESTDTQYF.

The chain has TRBV2 and TRBJ2-7; the D gene is possibly TRBD1 (5 bases). The CDR3 loop spans 13 amino acids. V gave up 2 bases and J gave up 4 bases, with 9 bases separating them. The germline V gene has CDR1 SNHLY and CDR2 FYNNEI. The CDR3 bases are TGTGCCAGCAGTGAACAGGGCATTTACGAGCAGTACGTC. Translation gives CASSEQGIYEQYV.

This chain links TRBV10-3 with TRBJ1-1; D is unclear. This CDR3 contains 12 residues. Trimming shortened V by 4 bases and J by 7 bases, and 10 bases separated the two germline ends. Germline lookup yields CDR1 ENHRY and CDR2 SYGVKD. CDR3 residues: CAISVPGGEAFF. CDR3 nucleotides: TGTGCCATCAGTGTTCCCGGAGGTGAAGCTTTCTTT.

This clonotype has a handful of counts. The V gene is TRBV12-1, the J gene TRBJ2-7; the D segment call TRBD2 is taken from the table without a DNA check. TRBV12-1 counts as a pseudogene. The CDR3 runs to 15 residues. CDR3 coding DNA: TGTGCCAGCAGTCCTGGACTACTTAGCTCCTACGAGCAGTACGTC. Its protein is CASSPGLLSSYEQYV.

This clonotype was seen only once. The genes are TRBV11-3 and TRBJ2-4, with a possible D match to TRBD1 (5 bases). The V gene's germline CDR1 is SGHNT and CDR2 YENEEA. The CDR3 has 16 residues. Trimming took 1 base from V and 0 from J, leaving 10 bases between them. CDR3 region: CASSLVVGLAKNIQYF. The CDR3 DNA reads as TGTGCCAGCAGCTTAGTGGTGGGGCTAGCCAAAAACATTCAGTACTTC.

The chain uses TRBV7-2 and TRBJ2-7; D is unclear. Trimming removed 3 bases at V and 3 bases at J, with 12 bases between. Germline CDR1 reads SGHTA; CDR2 reads FQGNSA. The CDR3 has 14 residues. The CDR3 protein is CASSFLGGVYEQYF. CDR3 sequence (DNA): TGTGCCAGCAGCTTCCTGGGCGGCGTCTACGAGCAGTACTTC. Full variable domain (missing parts from reference TRBV7-2 and TRBJ2-7): GAGVSQSPSNKVTEKGKDVELRCDPISGHTALYWYRQSLGQGLEFLIYFQGNSAPDKSGLPSDRFSAERTGGSVSTLTIQRTQQEDSAVYLCASSFLGGVYEQYFGPGTRLTVT.